Below, 22 T cell receptor beta chains from the same sample are listed, as sequenced in a study of shared clonotypes between healthy human individuals. Naive CD8 cells, CD45RO-negative and positively selected for CCR7, excluded terminally differentiated effector memory CD45RA+ cells. Assay used: immunoSEQ multiplex PCR; TCRdb lists only in-frame clones, some missing. The sample includes hundreds of thousands of clones, 95% to 96% of them seen just once. The specimen sequenced was naive CD8+ T cells sorted from blood. Receptors originate from a woman aged 30 to 39 in good health.

The genes are TRBV7-7 and TRBJ2-1, with 9 bases lining up with TRBD1. Germline-derived CDR1 and CDR2 are SSHAT and FNYEAQ (reference sequence). This CDR3 has 15 amino acids. Unmatched junction bases numbered 8, after V lost 1 base and J lost 10 bases. The CDR3 nucleotides are TGTGCCAGCAGCTTAGGGACAGGGGTCTCGGGGGAGCAGTTCTTC. Its protein is CASSLGTGVSGEQFF.

This clone was recorded once. The V call is TRBV7-2, the J call TRBJ1-3; no clear D. The CDR3 sequence is 14 residues long. Germline CDR1 is SGHTA and CDR2 is FQGNSA. The V gene lost 5 bases and the J gene lost 0 bases, with 8 bases spanning the gap. The CDR3 bases are TGTGCCAGCAGCGTTGGATTCTCTGGAAACACCATATATTTT. This gives the protein CASSVGFSGNTIYF. The full variable domain, with the rest looked up from reference TRBV7-2 and TRBJ1-3, is GAGVSQSPSNKVTEKGKDVELRCDPISGHTALYWYRQSLGQGLEFLIYFQGNSAPDKSGLPSDRFSAERTGGSVSTLTIQRTQQEDSAVYLCASSVGFSGNTIYFGEGSWLTVV.

The rearrangement joins TRBV28 to TRBJ1-2; TRBD1 matches 7 bases. The CDR3 loop spans 16 amino acids. CDR1 and CDR2 from the germline V gene are MDHEN and SYDVKM. Germline trimming cut 5 bases from V and 4 bases from J; bases unmatched to any gene: 13. The CDR3 sequence: CASSPRDSTYLYGYTF. The CDR3 DNA is TGTGCCAGCAGTCCCCGGGACAGCACTTACCTCTATGGCTACACCTTC.

About this clone: Other DNA sequences of this sample code for an identical CDR3. The chain combines TRBV6-5 with TRBJ2-7; the match to TRBD2 covers 12 bases. The CDR3 totals 15 residues. V dropped 6 bases and J dropped 1; count of bases not matched to a gene: 4. In germline, CDR1 is MNHEY, CDR2 SVGAGI. The CDR3 nucleotides read TGTGCCAGCAGCCGCGGGACTAGCGGGTCCTACGAGCAGTACTTC. As protein: CASSRGTSGSYEQYF.

The chain recombines TRBV19 with TRBJ2-5; the D gene is possibly TRBD1 (6 bases). The germline V gene has CDR1 LNHDA and CDR2 SQIVND (reference sequence). The CDR3 totals 13 residues. Trimming took off 6 bases at V and 6 bases at J, with 14 bases between the two ends. CDR3 in DNA: TGTGCCAGTAGCCGGGACACTACCCAGACCCAGTACTTC. The encoded protein is CASSRDTTQTQYF. Using reference TRBV19 and TRBJ2-5 for the parts outside the CDR3, the full variable domain is DGGITQSPKYLFRKEGQNVTLSCEQNLNHDAMYWYRQDPGQGLRLIYYSQIVNDFQKGDIAEGYSVSREKKESFPLTVTSAQKNPTAFYLCASSRDTTQTQYFGPGTRLLVL.

The chain uses TRBV5-6 and TRBJ2-7, with 9 positions matching TRBD2. This CDR3 has 17 amino acids. Per germline, CDR1 SGHDT and CDR2 YYEEEE. Losses at the gene ends were 5 bases for V and 3 bases for J; bases not matched to a gene: 15. This chain's CDR3 is CASRQGNMREGLYEQYF. The CDR3, as DNA: TGTGCCAGCAGACAGGGGAATATGCGGGAGGGCCTCTACGAGCAGTACTTC.

The rearrangement links TRBV28 to TRBJ2-3; 9 bases map to TRBD2. The CDR3 covers 18 residues. Germline lookup yields CDR1 MDHEN and CDR2 SYDVKM. Trimming took 5 bases from V and 0 from J; bases not matched to a gene: 12. The DNA for the CDR3 is TGTGCCAGCAGTCTCGAACTTTCTAGCGGGACTAGCACAGATACGCAGTATTTT. Its protein is CASSLELSSGTSTDTQYF.

This chain uses TRBV27 with TRBJ2-2; no clear D gene. CDR3 size: 15 residues. Germline loops: CDR1 MNHEY, CDR2 SMNVEV (reference sequence). The V and J ends lost 3 bases and 3 bases respectively, with 11 bases between them. DNA for the CDR3: TGTGCCAGCAGTTTCCCGAGAGGCTACACCGGGGAGCTGTTTTTT. As protein: CASSFPRGYTGELFF.

The gene calls are TRBV28 and TRBJ1-2, with 8 bases matching TRBD1. This CDR3 comprises 15 residues. J gave up 5 bases and V 5 bases, and 10 bases lay outside the gene matches. The germline CDR1 and CDR2 sequences are MDHEN and SYDVKM. Here the CDR3 reads CASSNLTGVAYGYTF. The CDR3 bases are TGTGCCAGCAGTAACTTGACAGGGGTTGCGTATGGCTACACCTTC.

On this clone itself: Additional DNA sequences in this sample encode the identical CDR3. The chain links TRBV11-2 to TRBJ2-7, with unresolved D. CDR3 length: 12 amino acids. The germline V gene encodes CDR1 SGHAT and CDR2 FQNNGV. V lost 0 bases and J lost 3, with 3 bases in between. Written as DNA, the CDR3 is TGTGCCAGCAGCTTAGATAGCTACGAGCAGTACTTC. Its protein is CASSLDSYEQYF.

The J gene is TRBJ2-2, the V gene TRBV6-5; D is uncertain. The germline V gene encodes CDR1 MNHEY and CDR2 SVGAGI. This CDR3 spans 15 amino acids. V was trimmed by 0 bases and J by 4 bases, leaving 9 bases between them. CDR3 sequence: CASSYSPFITGELFF. CDR3 bases: TGTGCCAGCAGTTACTCGCCATTTATCACCGGGGAGCTGTTTTTT.

There are a few counts of this clone. The V gene is TRBV10-3, the J gene TRBJ2-1, with a possible D match to TRBD2 (5 bases). V lost 7 bases and J lost 7, with 14 bases in between. Germline V lookup: CDR1 ENHRY, CDR2 SYGVKD. CDR3 length equals 13 residues. This CDR3 is CAIKEALDNEQFF. The CDR3 DNA sequence: TGTGCCATCAAGGAGGCTCTAGATAATGAGCAGTTCTTC.

The rearrangement links TRBV29-1 to TRBJ1-1; TRBD1 might be the D (6 bases). Germline V gives CDR1 SQVTM, CDR2 ANQGSEA. CDR3 length equals 12 residues. V was pared by 6 bases and J by 0 bases, with 8 bases between. CDR3 amino acids: CSVTGMNTEAFF. The CDR3 coding sequence is TGCAGCGTAACAGGGATGAACACTGAAGCTTTCTTT.

The rearrangement uses TRBV7-9 and TRBJ2-3; D not resolved. This CDR3 has 15 amino acids. Germline V gene data show CDR1 as SEHNR and CDR2 as FQNEAQ (reference sequence). V was cut by 2 bases and J by 2 bases, with 11 bases left in between. CDR3 DNA sequence: TGTGCCAGCAGCTTAAGAGTGGATCCCACAGATACGCAGTATTTT. Translation gives CASSLRVDPTDTQYF.

The rearrangement joins TRBV18 to TRBJ2-4; TRBD2 matches at 7 bases. From germline, CDR1 is KGHSH and CDR2 LQKENI. J was trimmed by 8 bases and V by 3 bases; bases with no gene match: 4. CDR3 length: 13 residues. The CDR3 loop is CASSPTSSDIQYF. The CDR3 region has the DNA TGTGCCAGCTCACCGACTAGCTCTGACATTCAGTACTTC.

The rearrangement uses TRBV9 and TRBJ2-7; TRBD2 agrees at 14 bases. Per the germline V gene, CDR1 is SGDLS and CDR2 is YYNGEE. The CDR3 contains 14 residues. V lost 4 bases, J lost 5 bases, and 2 bases stayed unmatched. CDR3 nucleotide sequence: TGTGCCAGCAGCAAGGGACTAGCGGGAGACGAGCAGTACTTC. As protein: CASSKGLAGDEQYF.

V and J are TRBV5-6 and TRBJ1-2, with D unresolved. The CDR3 is made up of 14 amino acids. The germline gives CDR1 SGHDT, CDR2 YYEEEE. V lost 3 bases and J lost 4, with 13 bases in between. This CDR3 reads CASSSQALGYGYTF. CDR3 bases: TGTGCCAGCAGCTCCCAAGCCTTAGGCTATGGCTACACCTTC. Filled out from reference TRBV5-6 and TRBJ1-2, the complete variable domain reads DAGVTQSPTHLIKTRGQQVTLRCSPKSGHDTVSWYQQALGQGPQFIFQYYEEEERQRGNFPDRFSGHQFPNYSSELNVNALLLGDSALYLCASSSQALGYGYTFGSGTRLTVV.

This clone appeared a single time. This chain links TRBV6-1 with TRBJ2-7; a weak D match, TRBD2 (5 bases). This CDR3 region has 16 residues. Per the germline V gene, CDR1 is MNHNS and CDR2 is SASEGT. V was cut by 1 base and J by 0 bases, with 13 bases left in between. For the CDR3, the DNA is TGTGCCAGCAGTGAAGGGGTTTCGGGGAGCTCCTACGAGCAGTACTTC. Amino acids: CASSEGVSGSSYEQYF.

This CDR3 is CASSLGQGGTDTQYF. The CDR3, as DNA: TGTGCCAGCAGCCTGGGACAGGGAGGGACAGATACGCAGTATTTT. The V call is TRBV7-8, the J call TRBJ2-3; 9 bases match TRBD1. The CDR3 runs to 15 residues. J gave up 3 bases and V 5 bases, and 6 bases lay outside the gene matches. Germline CDR1 SGHVS, CDR2 FQNEAQ. Variable domain in full (rest from reference TRBV7-8 and TRBJ2-3): GAGVSQSPRYKVAKRGQDVALRCDPISGHVSLFWYQQALGQGPEFLTYFQNEAQLDKSGLPSDRFFAERPEGSVSTLKIQRTQQEDSAVYLCASSLGQGGTDTQYFGPGTRLTVL.

The J gene is TRBJ2-6, the V gene TRBV27, with D unresolved. Germline assignment: CDR1 MNHEY and CDR2 SMNVEV (reference sequence). There are 17 residues in the CDR3. Trimming left V 2 bases short and J 3 bases short, with 14 bases between. The CDR3 bases are TGTGCCAGCAGTTTAGGGGTTGGGGTACGTGGGGCCAACGTCCTGACTTTC. Its protein product is CASSLGVGVRGANVLTF.

This chain connects TRBV10-1 to TRBJ2-3; 14 bases line up with TRBD2. CDR3 size: 19 residues. V trimming: 0 bases; J trimming: 2 bases; junction bases outside the gene matches: 7. The V gene's germline CDR1 is WNHNN and CDR2 SYGVQD (reference sequence). The CDR3 here is CASSESGRLAGGNTDTQYF. The CDR3 nucleotides are TGCGCCAGCAGTGAGTCGGGAAGACTAGCGGGAGGGAACACAGATACGCAGTATTTT.

The chain joins TRBV7-9 to TRBJ2-7; no clear D. From germline, CDR1 is SEHNR and CDR2 FQNEAQ (reference sequence). V dropped 2 bases and J dropped 2 bases, with 7 bases sitting between them. This CDR3 has 13 residues. CDR3 residues: CASSLSPTYEQYF. In nucleotides, the CDR3 is TGTGCCAGCAGCTTAAGCCCCACCTACGAGCAGTACTTC.